This T cell receptor (beta chain) was recovered during a study of cytomegalovirus exposure and HLA in healthy donors. Study background: There were 75 million to 95 million unique TCRs (from HLA-typed donors) in an early data release. Study-level findings and limits: It was fewer than 200 TCR beta chains that were listed as cytomegalovirus-associated.

The study sampled nominally healthy donors, though unrecorded immune exposures were likely. Use of 60 Vbeta and 13 Jbeta primers characterized the PCR. Per the authors' pipeline: About 11 million of about 80 million unique TCR beta chains were shared, per a later count. Profiled with immunoSEQ multiplex PCR; TCRdb holds only in-frame clones, not every one. For V, J and clone size, that table is used; D and trimming come from the DNA. This sample has fewer than 200,000 clones, with approximately 78% found just once. The germline V gene has CDR1 SGHNT and CDR2 YYREEE (reference sequence). V dropped 0 bases and J dropped 8 bases, with 17 bases sitting between them. The CDR3 is 15 amino acids. Notes on this clone: Its antigen is still unknown.

The chain joins TRBV5-4 to TRBJ1-2; no firm D call. The specimen sequenced was PBMCs. This TCR derives from a woman aged 30 to 39 in good health and CMV-seropositive. The CDR3 nucleotides read TGTGCCAGCAGCTTGGCGGCCCCCACAGTCGGCGGCTACACCTTC. Translating it yields CASSLAAPTVGGYTF. The entire variable domain, with the rest obtained from reference TRBV5-4 and TRBJ1-2, is as follows: ETGVTQSPTHLIKTRGQQVTLRCSSQSGHNTVSWYQQALGQGPQFIFQYYREEENGRGNFPPRFSGLQFPNYSSELNVNALELDDSALYLCASSLAAPTVGGYTFGSGTRLTVV.